The 3 T cell receptor beta chains given below trace back to one sample, sequenced in a study of patients and donors after allogeneic stem cell transplantation. TCRdb re-derived calls from the RT-PCR reads in MiXCR, one entry per CDR3 protein. The profile shows about 88,000 distinct CDR3 sequences, 40% to 60% of them singletons. Sequenced material: blood, either unsorted or a sorted T cell fraction (not recorded which). The receptors originated from a human donor who was either an allogeneic HSCT recipient or a stem cell or donor lymphocyte infusion donor (not recorded which). It is not recorded whose cells these are; they may come from a transplant donor.

The chain is built from TRBV4-3 and TRBJ1-3; no firm D call. Per the germline V gene, CDR1 is LGHNA and CDR2 is YSLEER. With 1 base removed from V and 4 bases from J, the gap between germline ends came to 11 bases. This CDR3 is 15 amino acids long. The CDR3 loop reads CASSQVRTVGNTIYF. The DNA for the CDR3 is TGCGCCAGCAGCCAAGTTCGGACGGTGGGAAACACCATATATTTT.

The rearrangement links TRBV19 to TRBJ2-2; no firm D call. The CDR3 is 13 amino acids. CDR1 and CDR2 from the germline V gene are LNHDA and SQIVND (reference sequence). The V gene lost 7 bases and the J gene lost 4 bases, with 10 bases spanning the gap. The DNA of the CDR3 is TGTGCCAGTAATGCGGATTTCACCGGGGAGCTGTTTTTT. It translates to CASNADFTGELFF.

This clonotype turned up a few times. The chain employs TRBV3-1 and TRBJ1-1; 7 bases fit TRBD1. CDR1 and CDR2 from the germline V gene are LGHDT and YNNKEL (reference sequence). Trimming took 1 base from V and 7 from J; bases not matched to a gene: 6. The CDR3 contains 14 residues. The CDR3 protein is CASSQVPGGGEAFF. In DNA, the CDR3 is TGTGCCAGCAGCCAAGTCCCAGGGGGGGGTGAAGCTTTCTTT.